The 3 T cell receptor beta chains below were found in one sample sequenced in a study of CD8+ T cells in alopecia areata. Treatment reported: oral pan-JAK inhibitor, 5-10 mg twice daily. Following extraction, RNA underwent reverse transcription to cDNA, which served as the sequencing template. Some clones are missing from TCRdb's copy, which holds only in-frame ones; the method was immunoSEQ multiplex PCR. The table shows 150,000 to 250,000 clones, with roughly three fifths occurring only once. This specimen was CD4+ T cells sorted from blood, taken at week 4, from a patient treated with tofacitinib. These receptors were collected from a human donor with alopecia areata.

The gene calls are TRBV29-1 and TRBJ2-5; 12 bases match TRBD1. With V trimmed by 6 bases and J by 2 bases, 7 bases remained unmatched. Germline V gives CDR1 SQVTM, CDR2 ANQGSEA. The CDR3 extends over 15 amino acids. Here the CDR3 DNA reads TGCAGCGTACTACCGGGACAGGGGGCTCAAGAGACCCAGTACTTC. This gives the protein CSVLPGQGAQETQYF.

J is TRBJ1-1 and V is TRBV18, with TRBD1 as a possible D gene (5 bases). The V gene lost 4 bases and the J gene lost 6 bases, with 15 bases spanning the gap. The CDR3 length is 14 residues. Germline CDR1 KGHSH, CDR2 LQKENI. The CDR3 sequence: CASSRGTPRSEAFF. CDR3 coding DNA: TGTGCCAGCTCACGCGGGACCCCCCGGTCTGAAGCTTTCTTT.

The gene calls are TRBV30 and TRBJ2-7; TRBD1 agrees at 8 bases. CDR3 length equals 12 residues. After removal of 5 bases from V and 2 bases from J, the junction contained 2 bases not matched to a gene. Germline loops: CDR1 GTSNPN, CDR2 SVGIG (reference sequence). The CDR3 DNA reads TGTGCCTGGGGGACAGGAACCTACGAGCAGTACTTC. It specifies CAWGTGTYEQYF.